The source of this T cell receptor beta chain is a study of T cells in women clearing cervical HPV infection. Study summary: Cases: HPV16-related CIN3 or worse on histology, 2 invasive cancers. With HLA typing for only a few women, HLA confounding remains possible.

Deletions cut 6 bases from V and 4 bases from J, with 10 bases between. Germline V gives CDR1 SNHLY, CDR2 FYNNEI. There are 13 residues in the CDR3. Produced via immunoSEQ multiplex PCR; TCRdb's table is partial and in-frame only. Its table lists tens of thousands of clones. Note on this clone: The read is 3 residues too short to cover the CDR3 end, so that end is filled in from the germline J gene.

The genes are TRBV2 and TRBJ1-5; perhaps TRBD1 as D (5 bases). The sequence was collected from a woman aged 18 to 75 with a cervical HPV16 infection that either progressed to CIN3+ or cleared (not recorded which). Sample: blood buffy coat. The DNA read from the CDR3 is TGTGCCAGCAGGGGGCAGCTAAATCAGCCC. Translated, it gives CASRGQLNQP. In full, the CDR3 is CASRGQLNQPQHF.